The TCR beta chain described here comes from a study of shared clonotypes between healthy human individuals. As for this clone: What it binds is unknown.

With V trimmed by 2 bases and J by 1 base, 7 bases remained unmatched. The CDR3 contains 18 residues. From germline, CDR1 is SGHAT and CDR2 FQNNGV. Sorted-subset replicate PCRs used 150 to 200 ng DNA, around 27,000 T cell genomes. Using immunoSEQ multiplex PCR, the repertoire was profiled, and TCRdb retains in-frame clones only, with some absent. The sample has some 1.4 million clones; approximately 96% are singletons. Study conclusions and caveats: Represented genetic and exposure-history diversity was restricted by having few donors. Four donors shared around 5.2% of their naive CD4 clonotypes. Against clonotypes common to all four donors, non-shared ones had lower generation probabilities.

The sample was naive CD4+ T cells sorted from blood. Indicated subset: CD45RA+ positively selected. This TCR was recovered from a man aged 30 to 45 in good health. The rearrangement uses TRBV11-2 and TRBJ2-3; 12 bases map to TRBD2. The CDR3 sequence is CASSLTSGRPWGTDTQYF. The CDR3 region has the DNA TGTGCCAGCAGCTTAACTAGCGGGAGGCCGTGGGGCACAGATACGCAGTATTTT.